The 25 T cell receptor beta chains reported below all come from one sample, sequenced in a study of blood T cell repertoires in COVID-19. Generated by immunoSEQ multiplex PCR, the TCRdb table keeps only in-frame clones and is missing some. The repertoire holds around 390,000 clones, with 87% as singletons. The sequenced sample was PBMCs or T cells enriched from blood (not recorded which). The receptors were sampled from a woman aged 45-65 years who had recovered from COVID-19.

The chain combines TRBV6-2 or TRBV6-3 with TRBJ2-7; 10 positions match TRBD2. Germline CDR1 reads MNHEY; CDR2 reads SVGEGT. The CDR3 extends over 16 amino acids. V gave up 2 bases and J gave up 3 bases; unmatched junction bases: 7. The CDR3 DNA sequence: TGTGCCAGCAGTTACCCTAGCGGGGGACTGATCTACGAGCAGTACTTC. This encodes CASSYPSGGLIYEQYF.

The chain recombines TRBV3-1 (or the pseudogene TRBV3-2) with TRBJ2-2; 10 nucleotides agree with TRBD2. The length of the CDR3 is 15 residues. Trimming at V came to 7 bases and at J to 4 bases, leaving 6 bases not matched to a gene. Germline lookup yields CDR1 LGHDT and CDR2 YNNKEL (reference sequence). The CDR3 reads CASTATSGATGELFF. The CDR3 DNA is TGTGCCAGCACAGCAACTAGCGGGGCCACCGGGGAGCTGTTTTTT.

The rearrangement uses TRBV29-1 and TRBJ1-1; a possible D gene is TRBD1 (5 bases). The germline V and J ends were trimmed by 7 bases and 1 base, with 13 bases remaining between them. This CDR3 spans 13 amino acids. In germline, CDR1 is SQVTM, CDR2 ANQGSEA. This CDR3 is CSAPGLRNTEAFF. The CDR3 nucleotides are TGCAGCGCACCGGGACTGAGGAACACTGAAGCTTTCTTT.

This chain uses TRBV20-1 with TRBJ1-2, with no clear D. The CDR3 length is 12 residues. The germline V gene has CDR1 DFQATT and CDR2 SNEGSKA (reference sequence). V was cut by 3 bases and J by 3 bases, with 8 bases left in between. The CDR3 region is CSASGSDYGYTF. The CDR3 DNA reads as TGCAGTGCTAGTGGCAGTGACTATGGCTACACCTTC.

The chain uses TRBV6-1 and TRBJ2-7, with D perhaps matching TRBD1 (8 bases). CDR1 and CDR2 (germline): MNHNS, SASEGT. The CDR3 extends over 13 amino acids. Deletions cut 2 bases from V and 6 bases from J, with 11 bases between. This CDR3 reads CASSETGGAEQYF. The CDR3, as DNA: TGTGCCAGCAGTGAAACAGGGGGGGCCGAGCAGTACTTC.

CDR3 in amino acids: CASSQQQNTEAFF. The CDR3 bases are TGCGCCAGCAGCCAACAACAGAACACTGAAGCTTTCTTT. The chain is built from TRBV4-3 and TRBJ1-1; D call uncertain. The CDR3 totals 13 residues. Looked up from germline, CDR1 is LGHNA and CDR2 is YSLEER. V shed 2 bases and J shed 1 base, with 5 bases lying between them.

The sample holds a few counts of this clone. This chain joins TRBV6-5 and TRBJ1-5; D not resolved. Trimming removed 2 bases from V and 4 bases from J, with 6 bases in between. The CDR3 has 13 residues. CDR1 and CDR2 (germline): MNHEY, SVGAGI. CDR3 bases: TGTGCCAGCAGTTACCGGGTAAATCAGCCCCAGCATTTT. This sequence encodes CASSYRVNQPQHF.

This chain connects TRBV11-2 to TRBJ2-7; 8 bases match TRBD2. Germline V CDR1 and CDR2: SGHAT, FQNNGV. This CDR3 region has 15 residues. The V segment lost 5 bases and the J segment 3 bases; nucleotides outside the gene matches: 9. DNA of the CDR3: TGTGCCAGCAGCCCGGGACTAGGTCGCTACTACGAGCAGTACTTC. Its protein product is CASSPGLGRYYEQYF.

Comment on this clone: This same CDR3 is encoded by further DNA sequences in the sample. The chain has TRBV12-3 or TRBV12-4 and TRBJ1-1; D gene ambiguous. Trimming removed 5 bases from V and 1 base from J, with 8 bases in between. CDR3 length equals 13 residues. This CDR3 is CASSPTQNTEAFF. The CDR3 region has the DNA TGTGCCAGCAGTCCCACACAGAACACTGAAGCTTTCTTT.

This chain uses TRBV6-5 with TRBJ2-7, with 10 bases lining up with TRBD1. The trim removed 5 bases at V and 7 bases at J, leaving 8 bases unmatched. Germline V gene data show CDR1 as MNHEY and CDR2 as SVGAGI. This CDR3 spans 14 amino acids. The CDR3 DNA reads TGTGCCAGCAGTAGAGGACAGGGGGTAGGGGAGCAGTACTTC. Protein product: CASSRGQGVGEQYF.

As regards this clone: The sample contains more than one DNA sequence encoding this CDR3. CDR3 amino acids: CASSLGQGNTEAFF. CDR3 nucleotide sequence: TGTGCCAGCAGCTTAGGACAGGGGAACACTGAAGCTTTCTTT. The chain couples TRBV7-9 to TRBJ1-1; TRBD1 matches at 7 bases. CDR1 SEHNR and CDR2 FQNEAQ come from the germline V gene (reference sequence). V shed 1 base, J shed 1 base, and the junction held 0 bases outside the gene matches. The CDR3 is 14 amino acids.

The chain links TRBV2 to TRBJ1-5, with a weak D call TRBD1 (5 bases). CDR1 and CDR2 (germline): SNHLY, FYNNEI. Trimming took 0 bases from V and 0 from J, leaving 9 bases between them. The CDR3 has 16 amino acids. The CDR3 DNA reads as TGTGCCAGCAGTGAAGCGGGGCAGAATAGCAATCAGCCCCAGCATTTT. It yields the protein CASSEAGQNSNQPQHF.

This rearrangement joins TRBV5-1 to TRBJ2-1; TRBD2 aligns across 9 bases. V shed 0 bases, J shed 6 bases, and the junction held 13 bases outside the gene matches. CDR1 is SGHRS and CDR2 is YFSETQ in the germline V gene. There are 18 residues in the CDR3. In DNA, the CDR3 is TGCGCCAGCAGCTTGGTCGTGATAGCGGGGGCCAGGGGCAATGAGCAGTTCTTC. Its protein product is CASSLVVIAGARGNEQFF. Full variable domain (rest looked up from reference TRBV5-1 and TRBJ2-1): KAGVTQTPRYLIKTRGQQVTLSCSPISGHRSVSWYQQTPGQGLQFLFEYFSETQRNKGNFPGRFSGRQFSNSRSEMNVSTLELGDSALYLCASSLVVIAGARGNEQFFGPGTRLTVL.

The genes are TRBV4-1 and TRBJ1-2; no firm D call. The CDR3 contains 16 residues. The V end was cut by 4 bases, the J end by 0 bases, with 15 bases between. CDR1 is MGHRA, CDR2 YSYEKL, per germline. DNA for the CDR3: TGCGCCAGCAGCCGAGTCTCTGTACAGTCTAACTATGGCTACACCTTC. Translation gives CASSRVSVQSNYGYTF.

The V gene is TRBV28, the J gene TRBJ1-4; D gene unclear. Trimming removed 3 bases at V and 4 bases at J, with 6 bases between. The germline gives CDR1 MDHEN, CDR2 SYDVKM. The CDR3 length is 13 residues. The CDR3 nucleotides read TGTGCCAGCAGTTTTCAGGTTAATGAAAAACTGTTTTTT. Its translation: CASSFQVNEKLFF. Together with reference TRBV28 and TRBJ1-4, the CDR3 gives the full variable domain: DVKVTQSSRYLVKRTGEKVFLECVQDMDHENMFWYRQDPGLGLRLIYFSYDVKMKEKGDIPEGYSVSREKKERFSLILESASTNQTSMYLCASSFQVNEKLFFGSGTQLSVL.

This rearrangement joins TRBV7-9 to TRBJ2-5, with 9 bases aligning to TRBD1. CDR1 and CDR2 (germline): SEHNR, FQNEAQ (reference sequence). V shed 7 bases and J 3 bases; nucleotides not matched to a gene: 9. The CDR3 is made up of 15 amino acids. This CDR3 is CASNNMGQGKETQYF. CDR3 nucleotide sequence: TGTGCCAGCAACAATATGGGACAGGGAAAAGAGACCCAGTACTTC. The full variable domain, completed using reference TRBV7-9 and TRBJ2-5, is DTGVSQNPRHKITKRGQNVTFRCDPISEHNRLYWYRQTLGQGPEFLTYFQNEAQLEKSRLLSDRFSAERPKGSFSTLEIQRTEQGDSAMYLCASNNMGQGKETQYFGPGTRLLVL.

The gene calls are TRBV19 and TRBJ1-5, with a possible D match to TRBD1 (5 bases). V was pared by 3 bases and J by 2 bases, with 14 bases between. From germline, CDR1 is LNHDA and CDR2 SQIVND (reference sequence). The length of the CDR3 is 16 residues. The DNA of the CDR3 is TGTGCCAGTAGTATCACTATCAGGGAACGCAATCAGCCCCAGCATTTT. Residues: CASSITIRERNQPQHF.

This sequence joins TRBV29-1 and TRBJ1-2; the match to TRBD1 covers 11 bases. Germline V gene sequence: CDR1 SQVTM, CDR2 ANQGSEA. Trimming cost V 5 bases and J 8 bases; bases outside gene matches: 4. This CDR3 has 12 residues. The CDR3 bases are TGCAGCGTTCCCGGGACAGGGGGAGGCTACACCTTC. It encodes CSVPGTGGGYTF.

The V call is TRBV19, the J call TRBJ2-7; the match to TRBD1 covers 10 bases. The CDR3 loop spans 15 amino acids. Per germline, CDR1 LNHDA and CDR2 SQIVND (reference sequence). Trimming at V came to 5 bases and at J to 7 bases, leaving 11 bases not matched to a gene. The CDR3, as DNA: TGTGCCAGTAGTCGGACCGGGACAGGGGTAAGAGAGCAGTACTTC. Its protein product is CASSRTGTGVREQYF.

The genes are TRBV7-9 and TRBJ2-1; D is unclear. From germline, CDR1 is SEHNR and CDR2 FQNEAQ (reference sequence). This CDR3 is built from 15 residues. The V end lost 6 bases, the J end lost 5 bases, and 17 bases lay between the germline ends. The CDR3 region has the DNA TGTGCCAGCAGGTTTGGAGCCAGTCCCGACAATGAGCAGTTCTTC. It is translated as CASRFGASPDNEQFF.

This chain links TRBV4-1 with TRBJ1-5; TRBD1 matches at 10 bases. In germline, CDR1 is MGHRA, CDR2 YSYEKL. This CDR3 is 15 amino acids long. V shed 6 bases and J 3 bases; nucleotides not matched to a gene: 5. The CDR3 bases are TGCGCCAGCAGACCGGGACAGGGGATCAATCAGCCCCAGCATTTT. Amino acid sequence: CASRPGQGINQPQHF.

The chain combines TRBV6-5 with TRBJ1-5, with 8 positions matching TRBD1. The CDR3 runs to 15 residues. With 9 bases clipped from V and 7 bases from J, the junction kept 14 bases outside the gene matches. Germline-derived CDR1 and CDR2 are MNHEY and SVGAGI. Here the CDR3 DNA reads TGTGCCAGTAATGCAGACAGGGGTTTTCAACAGCCCCAGCATTTT. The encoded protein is CASNADRGFQQPQHF.

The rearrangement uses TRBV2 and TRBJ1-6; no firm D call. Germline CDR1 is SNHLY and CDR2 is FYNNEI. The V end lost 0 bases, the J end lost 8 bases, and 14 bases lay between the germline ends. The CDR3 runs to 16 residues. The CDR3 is CASSEASGSTHSPLHF. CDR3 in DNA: TGTGCCAGCAGTGAAGCTAGCGGCTCAACCCATTCACCCCTCCACTTT.

The CDR3 DNA reads TGTGCCAGCAGGGAGACAGGGGGCATGAACACTGAAGCTTTCTTT. It codes for CASRETGGMNTEAFF. J is TRBJ1-1 and V is TRBV6-5; 10 nucleotides line up with TRBD1. The V gene's germline CDR1 is MNHEY and CDR2 SVGAGI. CDR3 length equals 15 residues. Trimming cost V 6 bases and J 0 bases; bases outside gene matches: 4.

The CDR3 sequence is CASGSTTVSEEQFF. The CDR3 bases are TGTGCTAGTGGTTCGACTACAGTTTCGGAGGAGCAGTTCTTC. This chain joins TRBV12-5 and TRBJ2-1, with a weak D call TRBD2 (5 bases). The CDR3 extends over 14 amino acids. Trimming took 4 bases from V and 10 from J, leaving 17 bases between them. Germline V CDR1 and CDR2: LGHNT, FRNRAP.